This T cell receptor (beta chain) was sequenced for a study of T cells after yellow fever vaccination. Study-level points and caveats: The CD4 and CD8 compartments had a small share of their clonotypes in common. Secondary responses were weaker yet peaked faster, day 5 versus 15. In post-booster samples, most primary-vaccination clones reappeared (approximately 96% CD4, about 91% CD8).

In its sample, this clonotype was seen many times. Its antigen is undetermined. Synthesis of TCR cDNA relied on 5'RACE template switching, which attached a universal primer site and UMIs. In TCRdb, the 5' RACE reads were re-called with MiXCR into one record per CDR3 protein. Of roughly 340,000 distinct CDR3 sequences listed, more than 8.5% are singletons. CDR3 length: 14 residues. The V gene's germline CDR1 is SGHTA and CDR2 FQGNSA. V was pared by 3 bases and J by 5 bases, with 13 bases between. This sequence joins TRBV7-2 and TRBJ1-2; D not certain. The sequence came from a young man who received the YFV17D yellow fever vaccine. The starting material was PBMCs, obtained on the day of the first yellow fever vaccination. The CDR3 protein is CASSLTASGYGYTF. Here the CDR3 DNA reads TGTGCCAGCAGCTTGACGGCCTCGGGTTATGGCTACACCTTC.